The 22 T cell receptor beta chains below come from one sample, sequenced in a study of blood T cell repertoires in COVID-19. The data were produced by immunoSEQ multiplex PCR, yet TCRdb's version contains in-frame clones alone and is incomplete. Of over 140,000 clones in the sample, roughly 85% were seen once. Sequenced material: PBMCs or T cells enriched from blood (not recorded which). Receptor source: a woman aged 50 to 60 who had recovered from COVID-19.

J is TRBJ1-2 and V is TRBV7-8; TRBD1 agrees at 7 bases. Trimming removed 1 base from V and 4 bases from J; junction bases left unmatched: 6. Germline V CDR1 and CDR2: SGHVS, FQNEAQ. The CDR3 covers 15 residues. CDR3 amino acids: CASSLEARTGYGYTF. In nucleotides, the CDR3 is TGTGCCAGCAGCTTAGAGGCAAGGACAGGCTATGGCTACACCTTC.

The chain recombines TRBV7-7 with TRBJ2-3; 9 positions match TRBD2. Trimming took 5 bases from V and 1 from J; bases not matched to a gene: 4. The germline CDR1 and CDR2 sequences are SSHAT and FNYEAQ (reference sequence). The CDR3 has 15 residues. CDR3: CASSTIAGGTDTQYF. The CDR3, as DNA: TGTGCCAGCAGCACCATAGCGGGAGGCACAGATACGCAGTATTTT.

The rearrangement joins TRBV5-1 to TRBJ2-1; a possible D gene is TRBD2 (6 bases). Germline CDR1 SGHRS, CDR2 YFSETQ. This CDR3 has 13 residues. Deletions cut 6 bases from V and 9 bases from J, with 16 bases between. The CDR3 bases are TGCGCCAGCACCGGCGGGGTTTCAGGTGAGCAGTTCTTC. Residues: CASTGGVSGEQFF. Based on the CDR3 plus reference TRBV5-1 and TRBJ2-1, the full variable domain is KAGVTQTPRYLIKTRGQQVTLSCSPISGHRSVSWYQQTPGQGLQFLFEYFSETQRNKGNFPGRFSGRQFSNSRSEMNVSTLELGDSALYLCASTGGVSGEQFFGPGTRLTVL.

The rearrangement joins TRBV4-1 to TRBJ2-2; tentative D call: TRBD1 (6 bases). CDR1 is MGHRA, CDR2 YSYEKL, per germline. Between the trimmed V and J ends, which lost 0 bases and 5 bases, there was a span of 16 bases. The length of the CDR3 is 17 residues. Here the CDR3 reads CASSQDDGLRGTGELFF. The CDR3 DNA follows: TGCGCCAGCAGCCAAGATGATGGGCTTAGGGGGACCGGGGAGCTGTTTTTT.

The rearrangement joins TRBV20-1 to TRBJ1-4; D is perhaps TRBD1 (6 bases). This CDR3 comprises 14 residues. The germline CDR1 and CDR2 sequences are DFQATT and SNEGSKA (reference sequence). V lost 3 bases to trimming and J lost 2 bases, with 10 bases between them. The CDR3 loop reads CSASEGGTNEKLFF. In nucleotides, the CDR3 is TGCAGTGCTAGTGAGGGGGGGACTAATGAAAAACTGTTTTTT.

The rearrangement links TRBV5-1 to TRBJ2-1; TRBD2 matches at 9 bases. The junction had 9 bases not matched to a gene; V was cut back by 3 bases and J by 8 bases. The CDR3 extends over 15 amino acids. CDR1 and CDR2 (germline): SGHRS, YFSETQ. CDR3: CASSSPGLATHEQFF. The CDR3 DNA sequence: TGCGCCAGCAGCTCGCCGGGACTAGCTACACATGAGCAGTTCTTC.

The V gene is TRBV19, the J gene TRBJ2-1; 11 nucleotides line up with TRBD2. The V gene's germline CDR1 is LNHDA and CDR2 SQIVND (reference sequence). This CDR3 has 16 amino acids. The ends lost 5 bases at V and 5 bases at J; junction bases unmatched: 8. The CDR3 DNA reads as TGTGCCAGTAGTCCTCCCGGGACTAGCGGAAACAATGAGCAGTTCTTC. It is translated as CASSPPGTSGNNEQFF.

V is TRBV28 and J is TRBJ1-1, with a possible D match to TRBD1 (5 bases). V lost 2 bases, J lost 1 base, and 8 bases lay in between. CDR1 MDHEN and CDR2 SYDVKM come from the germline V gene. The CDR3 length is 14 residues. DNA for the CDR3: TGTGCCAGCAGTTTAGAACAGGCGAACACTGAAGCTTTCTTT. Translated, it gives CASSLEQANTEAFF.

This chain uses TRBV3-1 (or the pseudogene TRBV3-2) with TRBJ1-6; D is perhaps TRBD1 (5 bases). The germline CDR1 and CDR2 sequences are LGHDT and YNNKEL (reference sequence). This CDR3 spans 16 amino acids. The V end lost 1 base, the J end lost 7 bases, and 14 bases lay between the germline ends. This CDR3 reads CASSQGARTSNSPLHF. The CDR3 DNA follows: TGTGCCAGCAGCCAAGGCGCCAGGACATCAAATTCACCCCTCCACTTT.

This chain connects TRBV30 to TRBJ1-5; tentatively, D is TRBD1 (6 bases). The V and J ends lost 2 bases and 0 bases respectively, with 11 bases between them. The germline V gene encodes CDR1 GTSNPN and CDR2 SVGIG (reference sequence). This CDR3 has 15 amino acids. The CDR3 bases are TGTGCCTGGAGTCCCGGACAGTATAGCAATCAGCCCCAGCATTTT. Translated: CAWSPGQYSNQPQHF.

The J gene is TRBJ2-4, the V gene TRBV13; D might be TRBD2 (5 bases). The germline V gene has CDR1 PRHDT and CDR2 FYEKMQ (reference sequence). This CDR3 contains 14 residues. Trimming removed 6 bases from V and 2 bases from J, with 11 bases in between. The CDR3 nucleotides are TGTGCCAGCAGTTCCGGGGTAACCAAAAACATTCAGTACTTC. It is translated as CASSSGVTKNIQYF.

The CDR3 region has the DNA TGTGCCAGCAGCGTTGGACAAAATGAAAAACTGTTTTTT. The encoded protein is CASSVGQNEKLFF. V usage is TRBV9 and J usage is TRBJ1-4; a possible D gene is TRBD1 (5 bases). Germline V gene data show CDR1 as SGDLS and CDR2 as YYNGEE. CDR3 size: 13 residues. The V and J ends lost 2 bases and 5 bases respectively, with 7 bases between them.

The rearrangement uses TRBV9 and TRBJ2-2; TRBD2 matches at 7 bases. This CDR3 contains 14 residues. The J segment lost 6 bases and the V segment lost 5 bases, leaving 7 bases of the junction unmatched. Germline CDR1 reads SGDLS; CDR2 reads YYNGEE. CDR3 residues: CASREGGDAGELFF. In DNA form, the CDR3 reads TGTGCCAGCAGGGAGGGAGGGGATGCCGGGGAGCTGTTTTTT.

This clone was observed a few times. This chain joins TRBV10-3 and TRBJ2-7; maybe TRBD1 (5 bases). The CDR3 loop spans 13 amino acids. Trimming cost V 10 bases and J 2 bases, with 15 bases left between them. The V gene's germline CDR1 is ENHRY and CDR2 SYGVKD. CDR3 coding DNA: TGTGCCAGCCGACAGCCGCCTCCCTACGAGCAGTACTTC. It codes for CASRQPPPYEQYF.

The gene calls are TRBV14 and TRBJ2-3; tentative D call: TRBD2 (7 bases). Germline V gene lookup returns CDR1 SGHDN and CDR2 FVKESK. The CDR3 has 15 residues. The germline V and J ends were trimmed by 4 bases and 4 bases, with 15 bases remaining between them. CDR3: CASSRLAEGADTQYF. The CDR3 nucleotides are TGTGCCAGCAGCCGCCTAGCGGAGGGGGCAGATACGCAGTATTTT. The full variable domain, its missing parts supplied by reference TRBV14 and TRBJ2-3, is EAGVTQFPSHSVIEKGQTVTLRCDPISGHDNLYWYRRVMGKEIKFLLHFVKESKQDESGMPNNRFLAERTGGTYSTLKVQPAELEDSGVYFCASSRLAEGADTQYFGPGTRLTVL.

This clone was seen a single time. V usage is TRBV3-1 (or the pseudogene TRBV3-2) and J usage is TRBJ1-4; 7 nucleotides align to TRBD1. J was trimmed by 4 bases and V by 4 bases; bases with no gene match: 6. The CDR3 consists of 15 residues. Germline V gene data show CDR1 as LGHDT and CDR2 as YNNKEL (reference sequence). This CDR3 is CASSPTGVLNEKLFF. CDR3 nucleotides: TGTGCCAGCAGCCCAACAGGGGTCCTTAATGAAAAACTGTTTTTT.

The chain is built from TRBV5-4 and TRBJ2-7, with D tentatively TRBD2 (6 bases). The ends were cut back, 2 bases at V and 1 base at J, with 10 bases in the middle. CDR3 size: 14 residues. The V gene's germline CDR1 is SGHNT and CDR2 YYREEE (reference sequence). CDR3 loop: CASSLGGKSYEQYF. The CDR3, as DNA: TGTGCCAGCAGCTTAGGCGGGAAATCCTACGAGCAGTACTTC.

The chain is built from TRBV10-3 and TRBJ2-2; 7 bases are shared with TRBD1. The CDR3 consists of 16 residues. Germline V gene data show CDR1 as ENHRY and CDR2 as SYGVKD. The V and J ends lost 2 bases and 0 bases, in that order; junction bases with no gene match: 3. The CDR3 protein is CAISERQGANTGELFF. The CDR3 coding sequence is TGTGCCATCAGTGAGAGGCAGGGGGCGAACACCGGGGAGCTGTTTTTT.

Note on this clone: One end of the junction does not line up with germline, which may come from a read error. The chain joins TRBV5-3 to TRBJ1-5; D is perhaps TRBD1 (6 bases). TRBV5-3 is an ORF, with its function uncertain. This CDR3 contains 13 residues. In DNA form, the CDR3 reads TGTGCCCGAAGTCGAGGGGGTGATCAGCCCCAGCATTTT. Amino acids: CARSRGGDQPQHF.

The J gene is TRBJ1-1, the V gene TRBV3-1 (or the pseudogene TRBV3-2); the D is unclear. V lost 3 bases and J lost 0, with 8 bases in between. CDR3 size: 14 residues. Germline CDR1 is LGHDT and CDR2 is YNNKEL (reference sequence). CDR3: CASSQGVMNTEAFF. In DNA, the CDR3 is TGTGCCAGCAGCCAGGGCGTCATGAACACTGAAGCTTTCTTT.

This clone was observed a few times. This chain links TRBV24-1 with TRBJ2-5, with D perhaps TRBD2 (5 bases). The CDR3 contains 13 residues. Per the germline V gene, CDR1 is KGHDR and CDR2 is SFDVKD. V lost 12 bases, J lost 4 bases, and 17 bases lay in between. The CDR3 loop is CASQRGPRETQYF. The CDR3 DNA sequence: TGTGCCTCCCAACGAGGGCCAAGAGAGACCCAGTACTTC.

This chain joins TRBV11-3 and TRBJ2-3; 7 bases map to TRBD2. Germline assignment: CDR1 SGHNT and CDR2 YENEEA. Trimming cost V 2 bases and J 4 bases; bases outside gene matches: 3. The CDR3 length is 14 residues. CDR3 amino acids: CASSLPAGSDTQYF. CDR3 bases: TGTGCCAGCAGCTTACCAGCGGGATCAGATACGCAGTATTTT.